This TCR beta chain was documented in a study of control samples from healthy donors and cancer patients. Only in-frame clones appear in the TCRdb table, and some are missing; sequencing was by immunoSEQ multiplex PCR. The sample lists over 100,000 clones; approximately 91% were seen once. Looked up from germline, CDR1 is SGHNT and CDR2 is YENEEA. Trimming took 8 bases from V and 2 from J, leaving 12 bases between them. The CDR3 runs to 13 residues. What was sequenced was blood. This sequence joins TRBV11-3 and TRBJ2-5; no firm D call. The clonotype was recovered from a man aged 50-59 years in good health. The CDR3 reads CASSKRRQETQYF. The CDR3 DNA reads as TGTGCCAGCTCCAAACGGCGACAAGAGACCCAGTACTTC.